A single sample is the source of the 9 T cell receptor beta chains below, sequenced in a study of control samples from healthy donors and cancer patients. The assay was immunoSEQ multiplex PCR, and TCRdb's table has in-frame clones only and misses some. Seen here are around 120,000 clones, around 87% observed once, and the top ten hold 2.5% to 3.5%. Sequencing used blood. These receptors were collected from a man in his 60s in good health.

The rearrangement uses TRBV18 and TRBJ1-4; D ambiguous. The V end lost 5 bases, the J end lost 7 bases, and 11 bases lay between the germline ends. Per germline, CDR1 KGHSH and CDR2 LQKENI. This CDR3 comprises 13 residues. The CDR3 loop reads CASSSLNGEKLFF. The CDR3 DNA is TGTGCCAGCTCATCTTTGAACGGTGAAAAACTGTTTTTT.

This chain connects TRBV28 to TRBJ1-4; D may be TRBD1 (5 bases). Germline lookup yields CDR1 MDHEN and CDR2 SYDVKM. The V end was cut by 2 bases, the J end by 7 bases, with 14 bases between. This CDR3 has 15 residues. The CDR3 bases are TGTGCCAGCAGTTTAACCGGGGCGCGAGCTGAAAAACTGTTTTTT. It translates to CASSLTGARAEKLFF.

The chain links TRBV6-6 to TRBJ1-1; perhaps TRBD1 as D (6 bases). This CDR3 is 13 amino acids long. Trimming stripped 5 bases from V and 1 base from J, with 8 bases between. Germline CDR1 and CDR2: MNHNY and SVGAGI (reference sequence). This chain's CDR3 is CASSGGQNTEAFF. The CDR3 bases are TGTGCCAGCAGTGGGGGACAGAACACTGAAGCTTTCTTT.

The chain employs TRBV12-5 and TRBJ2-7, with 7 bases identical to TRBD2. Germline CDR1 reads LGHNT; CDR2 reads FRNRAP. The V and J ends lost 0 bases and 3 bases, in that order; junction bases with no gene match: 8. The CDR3 is 16 residues long. The CDR3 loop reads CASGLVAAGRNYEQYF. CDR3 coding DNA: TGTGCTAGTGGTTTGGTGGCAGCGGGGAGAAACTACGAGCAGTACTTC.

This rearrangement joins TRBV18 to TRBJ2-3; D may be TRBD1 (5 bases). The CDR3 totals 15 residues. V shed 3 bases and J shed 2 bases, with 12 bases lying between them. In germline, CDR1 is KGHSH, CDR2 LQKENI. In nucleotides, the CDR3 is TGTGCCAGCTCACCGGCTGGGGCCTCCACAGATACGCAGTATTTT. Protein product: CASSPAGASTDTQYF.

The chain links TRBV28 to TRBJ2-5; 10 nucleotides match TRBD1. The trim removed 1 base at V and 3 bases at J, leaving 2 bases unmatched. The germline V gene encodes CDR1 MDHEN and CDR2 SYDVKM. This CDR3 region has 15 residues. CDR3 bases: TGTGCCAGCAGTTTATCAGGACAGGGGGAAGAGACCCAGTACTTC. Translation gives CASSLSGQGEETQYF.

The chain couples TRBV15 to TRBJ1-1; D remains ambiguous. The CDR3 has 16 residues. Germline CDR1 LNHNV, CDR2 YYDKDF (reference sequence). With 1 base removed from V and 3 bases from J, the gap between germline ends came to 15 bases. The CDR3 coding sequence is TGTGCCACCAGCAGAGTGTGGGGTTATGGGGACACTGAAGCTTTCTTT. Residues: CATSRVWGYGDTEAFF.

This chain connects TRBV7-8 to TRBJ2-7; D call uncertain. Trimming removed 5 bases from V and 2 bases from J, with 16 bases in between. The CDR3 loop spans 15 amino acids. Germline V gene lookup returns CDR1 SGHVS and CDR2 FQNEAQ. The CDR3 sequence is CASSLVSSGAYEQYF. Written as DNA, the CDR3 is TGTGCCAGCAGCCTAGTTAGTTCGGGCGCCTACGAGCAGTACTTC.

This chain uses TRBV5-6 with TRBJ1-4, with TRBD1 as a possible D gene (6 bases). This CDR3 region has 14 residues. Germline CDR1 SGHDT, CDR2 YYEEEE. The ends were cut back, 4 bases at V and 8 bases at J, with 15 bases in the middle. The CDR3 here is CASSPMGAEEKLFF. The CDR3 DNA sequence: TGTGCCAGCAGCCCAATGGGGGCGGAAGAAAAACTGTTTTTT.